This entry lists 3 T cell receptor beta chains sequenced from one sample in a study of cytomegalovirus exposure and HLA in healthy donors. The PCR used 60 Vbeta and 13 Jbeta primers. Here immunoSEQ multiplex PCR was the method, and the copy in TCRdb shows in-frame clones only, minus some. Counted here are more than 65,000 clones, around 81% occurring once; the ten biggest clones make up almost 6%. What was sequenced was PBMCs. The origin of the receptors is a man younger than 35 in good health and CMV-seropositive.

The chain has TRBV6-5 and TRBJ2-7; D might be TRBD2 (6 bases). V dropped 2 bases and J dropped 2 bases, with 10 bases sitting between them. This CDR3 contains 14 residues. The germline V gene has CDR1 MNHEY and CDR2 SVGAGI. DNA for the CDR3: TGTGCCAGCAGTTACCGACTAGGTCCCTACGAGCAGTACTTC. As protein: CASSYRLGPYEQYF.

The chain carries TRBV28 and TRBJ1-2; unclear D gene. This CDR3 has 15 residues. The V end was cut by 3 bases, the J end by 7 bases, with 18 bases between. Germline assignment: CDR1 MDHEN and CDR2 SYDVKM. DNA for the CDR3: TGTGCCAGCAGTTTGACAAGAAATGGTTCCGGTGGCTACACCTTC. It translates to CASSLTRNGSGGYTF.

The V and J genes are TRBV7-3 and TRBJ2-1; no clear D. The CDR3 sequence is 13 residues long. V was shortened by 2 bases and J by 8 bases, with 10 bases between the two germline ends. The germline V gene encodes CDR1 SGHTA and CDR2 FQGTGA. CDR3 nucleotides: TGTGCCAGCAGCTTATCTCGCTCGGATGAGCAGTTCTTC. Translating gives CASSLSRSDEQFF.